What follows is one TCR beta chain and its context. The protocol was immunoSEQ multiplex PCR, while the TCRdb copy is restricted to in-frame clones and leaves out a portion. The sample has roughly 96,000 clones; roughly four fifths are singletons. The entry originates in a study of blood T cell repertoires in COVID-19. Background on the study: From T cells, B-cell-depleted T cells, or PBMCs came the material, which was cDNA or gDNA.

Germline CDR1 GTSNPN, CDR2 SVGIG (reference sequence). The length of the CDR3 is 12 residues. V lost 0 bases, J lost 5 bases, and 7 bases lay in between. The material sequenced was peripheral blood. The chain is built from TRBV30 and TRBJ1-1; no clear D gene. The source is a man aged 60-69 years with acute or convalescent COVID-19. The CDR3 DNA follows: TGTGCCTGGAGTGTAATCGGTACTGAAGCTTTCTTT. Residues: CAWSVIGTEAFF.